This T cell receptor beta chain was sequenced for a study of Ad26.COV2.S vaccination and SARS-CoV-2 variants. Clones were sequenced by immunoSEQ multiplex PCR, and TCRdb holds only the in-frame ones, with some missing. Of some 340,000 clones listed, around four fifths are singletons. In the case of this clone: In the same sample, other DNA sequences code for this CDR3.

As to treatment: some 19 received Ad26.COV2.S at low or high dose, single or two shots; about 5 received placebo; per-sample allocation not given. On day 63 after the first injection, vaccine and placebo recipients gave samples. This material consisted of peripheral blood, taken in a trial of Ad26.COV2.S vaccine versus placebo. The receptor was derived from a person aged 18-65 years who received the Ad26.COV2.S COVID-19 vaccine or a placebo.

In nucleotides, the CDR3 is TGTGCCAGCGCCCAAGGCAGGCGGGACACCGGGGAGCTGTTTTTT. Encoded protein: CASAQGRRDTGELFF. V gene TRBV27 combines with J gene TRBJ2-2, with TRBD2 as a possible D gene (5 bases). V was shortened by 8 bases and J by 3 bases, with 16 bases between the two germline ends. Germline CDR1 and CDR2: MNHEY and SMNVEV (reference sequence). This CDR3 is 15 amino acids long.